Reported below is one T cell receptor beta chain. The sequenced target, TCR beta, came from blood CD8+ and CD4+ T cells. The diagnostic criteria were recently defined, and patients with Susac syndrome met them for definite or probable disease. This specimen comes from a study of CD8 T cells in Susac syndrome. Looking at the study overall: Treatment at blood withdrawal was none, corticosteroids, or intravenous immunoglobulin alone in Susac syndrome patients.

The length of the CDR3 is 14 residues. Germline lookup yields CDR1 SEHNR and CDR2 FQNEAQ (reference sequence). V was clipped by 5 bases and J by 6 bases, with 14 bases between them. When the RNA was reverse transcribed, random hexamers were used with an input of roughly 0.45 to 1 ug. Amplification of TCR beta CDR3 was carried out by immunoSEQ multiplex PCR, which covered 54 Vbeta and 13 Jbeta segments. Each CDR3 protein gets one entry after TCRdb re-called the immunoSEQ multiplex PCR reads with MiXCR. The table records under 200,000 distinct CDR3 sequences, 95% to 96% of them present only once. The receptor's source is a human donor with Susac syndrome. Sequenced material: CD4+ T cells from PBMCs. The V and J genes are TRBV7-9 and TRBJ2-1; tentative D call: TRBD2 (6 bases). CDR3 loop: CASSQPGLLNEQFF. The CDR3 DNA reads as TGTGCCAGCAGCCAACCGGGACTCCTCAATGAGCAGTTCTTC.